Listed below are T cell receptor beta chains from one sample, sequenced in a study of T cells after yellow fever vaccination. TCRdb recomputed calls from the 5' RACE reads with MiXCR, one row per CDR3 protein. The sample carries about 330,000 distinct CDR3 sequences, 6.8% recorded once. The sample in question was PBMCs, obtained roughly 47 days after the first yellow fever vaccination. The receptor source for this set is a man between 18 and 35 years old who received the YFV17D yellow fever vaccine. CDR3s include the opening cysteine and the closing phenylalanine or tryptophan. Not all rows give a size; the values are once, few, many and, for expanded clones, a class.

>TRBJ2-1|TRBV6-2/TRBV6-3|-
CASSYPGRAAGGLYNEQFF
>TRBJ2-4|TRBV2|few
CASSVTSPNIQYF
>TRBJ1-4|TRBV5-1|-
CASSPEQGGEKLFF
>TRBJ1-2|TRBV9|-
CASSVVGNYGYTF
>TRBJ2-7|TRBV7-9|few
CASSWSRNPDWYEQYF
>TRBJ2-5|TRBV18|few
CASSPPGLETQYF
>TRBJ2-7|TRBV11-2|few
CASSTNLKWADYEQYF
>TRBJ2-2|TRBV9|few
CASARGGTGELFF
>TRBJ2-1|TRBV9|few
CASSARRAPNFFDEQFF
>TRBJ2-1|TRBV2|-
CASSEQGVIYEQFF
>TRBJ2-3|TRBV6-1|few
CASRAPGLAGGMDTQYF
>TRBJ2-7|TRBV7-8|-
CASSVSGQGNEQYF
>TRBJ1-1|TRBV10-3|-
CAIRTGQMNTEAFF
>TRBJ2-1|TRBV18|-
CASSPRGNERFF
>TRBJ2-5|TRBV3-1|-
CACSQAWEKGETQYF
>TRBJ2-7|TRBV6-5|few
CASSYSIRTGGAVYEQYF
>TRBJ2-2|TRBV3-1|many
CASSQSFNGELFF
>TRBJ2-6|TRBV5-4|-
CSISWDRTGLSGANVLTF
>TRBJ2-1|TRBV7-8|few
CASSLTGKYNEQFF
>TRBJ1-4|TRBV7-2|many
CASSLDSHGELFF
>TRBJ2-4|TRBV7-9|many
CASSLDSGGGNIQYF
>TRBJ1-5|TRBV20-1|many
CSASSGLDQPQHF
>TRBJ1-2|TRBV14|-
CASSQGTAYNYGYTF
>TRBJ2-7|TRBV18|-
CASSPPGQPIEQYF
>TRBJ2-2|TRBV4-3|few
CASSQSQLAGENTGELFF
>TRBJ2-1|TRBV4-3|-
CASSQDPADNEQFF
>TRBJ2-3|TRBV7-2|few
CASSWTSGGAGTQYF
>TRBJ2-2|TRBV7-6|-
CACLPVDREDTGELFF
>TRBJ1-6|TRBV6-2/TRBV6-3|-
CASSYRRGSPPLHF
>TRBJ2-6|TRBV18|-
CASSPSTGGSGANVLTF
>TRBJ2-6|TRBV28|few
CATKPFPRDRENSGANVLTF
>TRBJ1-5|TRBV12-5|-
CASGLTTGTYSNQPQHF
>TRBJ2-5|TRBV5-4|many
CASSPADGGNQETQYF
>TRBJ2-5|TRBV5-1|-
CASSLEAGRKETQYF
>TRBJ2-3|TRBV5-4|few
CASSMTSGGSTDTQYF
>TRBJ2-3|TRBV2|few
CASSEFRQGPQYF
>TRBJ1-1|TRBV4-2|-
CASSQVATGSRFWAEAFF
>TRBJ2-3|TRBV11-3|-
CASSLGGASDTQYF
>TRBJ2-5|TRBV24-1|few
CATRKGQHQETQYF
>TRBJ1-2|TRBV24-1|few
CATSDLVGTNYGYTF
>TRBJ1-2|TRBV7-2|few
CALRQGEGYGYTF
>TRBJ2-3|TRBV7-9|-
CASSWTQRGADTQYF
>TRBJ2-7|TRBV4-1|few
CASSHPTGGLYEQYF
>TRBJ2-1|TRBV2|-
CASSFRLAGGHSYNEQFF
>TRBJ1-2|TRBV5-4|-
CASSLINRAVEYGYTF
>TRBJ2-1|TRBV20-1|many
CSAPGLAGGFPSNEQFF